Listed below are T cell receptor beta chains from one sample, sequenced in a study of shared clonotypes between healthy human individuals. Clones were read by immunoSEQ multiplex PCR, and TCRdb kept only the in-frame ones, dropping some. Of a few hundred thousand clones in the sample, around 97% are singletons; the top ten hold around 0.06%. The sequenced sample was naive CD4+ T cells sorted from blood. Every receptor here comes from a woman under 40 in good health. Both conserved end residues are part of each CDR3. The D gene is left open where the match is weak. Some rows have no size entry. The others give once, few or many, or a class for an expanded clone.

D gene,J gene,V gene,clone size,CDR3 DNA,CDR3 protein
TRBD1,TRBJ1-5,TRBV4-1,NA,TGCGCCAGCAGGACAGGGACCCTTAGCAATCAGCCCCAGCATTTT,CASRTGTLSNQPQHF
TRBD2,TRBJ2-2,TRBV28,NA,TGTGCCAGCAGTTTATACCTAGCGGGAGGTAACTCCGGGGAGCTGTTTTTT,CASSLYLAGGNSGELFF
NA,TRBJ1-6,TRBV14,NA,TGTGCCAGCAGCCTCGATGGGGCCGGATCACCCCTCCACTTT,CASSLDGAGSPLHF
NA,TRBJ1-2,TRBV7-8,NA,TGTGCCAGCAGACCCACAGGGAGCTATGGCTACACCTTC,CASRPTGSYGYTF
TRBD1,TRBJ2-7,TRBV19,NA,TGTGCCAGTAGTGACCGGGACAGGGTCCACGAGCAGTACTTC,CASSDRDRVHEQYF
NA,TRBJ1-5,TRBV30,NA,TGTGCCTGGAGCAAAGGGGTCGGGCAGCCCCAGCATTTT,CAWSKGVGQPQHF
NA,TRBJ1-5,TRBV10-2,NA,TGCGCCAGTTCGGACAACAATCAGCCCCAGCATTTT,CASSDNNQPQHF
NA,TRBJ1-4,TRBV2,NA,TGTGCCAGCAGTGAAGGTCAAGGATGGGAAAAACTGTTTTTT,CASSEGQGWEKLFF
TRBD1,TRBJ1-2,TRBV28,NA,TGTGCCAGCAGTTCAGGGGGCTTATATGGCTACACCTTC,CASSSGGLYGYTF
TRBD1,TRBJ2-5,TRBV5-1,NA,TGCGCCAGCAGGCGGACAGGCCAAGAGACCCAGTACTTC,CASRRTGQETQYF
TRBD2,TRBJ2-1,TRBV6-5,NA,TGTGCCAGCCATGGGACTAGCGCTTACAATGAGCAGTTCTTC,CASHGTSAYNEQFF
TRBD2,TRBJ2-3,TRBV30,once,TGTGCCTGGAGTCTTAGCGGGAGGGGCGTTGGGACAGATACGCAGTATTTT,CAWSLSGRGVGTDTQYF
TRBD1,TRBJ2-1,TRBV4-2,NA,TGTGCCAGCAGCCAGGACAGGGGCGAGCAGTTCTTC,CASSQDRGEQFF
TRBD1,TRBJ1-1,TRBV7-9,NA,TGTGCCAGCAGCACGCTAGGGACAGAGACTAGTGAAGCTTTCTTT,CASSTLGTETSEAFF
NA,TRBJ2-7,TRBV2,NA,TGTGCCAGCAGCGCCCCTAGTACCTACGAGCAGTACTTC,CASSAPSTYEQYF
TRBD1,TRBJ1-2,TRBV5-1,NA,TGCGCCAGCAGCTCGGGACAGGACTATGGCTACACCTTC,CASSSGQDYGYTF
TRBD1,TRBJ2-7,TRBV29-1,NA,TGCAGCGTTGAAGATCTCTCAGGGGGTACTCGCGACGAGCAGTACTTC,CSVEDLSGGTRDEQYF
TRBD2,TRBJ2-5,TRBV2,NA,TGTGCCAGCAAAAGGACTAGCGGACAAGAGACCCAGTACTTC,CASKRTSGQETQYF
NA,TRBJ1-5,TRBV7-2,NA,TGTGCCAGCAGCTTAGGGGGGGCCGGGGGCAATCAGCCCCAGCATTTT,CASSLGGAGGNQPQHF
NA,TRBJ1-2,TRBV15,NA,TGTGCCACCAGCAGAGATAGGGCTAACTATGGCTACACCTTC,CATSRDRANYGYTF
TRBD1,TRBJ1-1,TRBV6-1,NA,TGTGCCAGCAGAACAGGGGTGAACACTGAAGCTTTCTTT,CASRTGVNTEAFF
NA,TRBJ1-3,TRBV28,NA,TGTGCCAGCAGTTTTAGTGTTTTTGAAAACACCATATATTTT,CASSFSVFENTIYF
TRBD1,TRBJ1-1,TRBV28,NA,TGTGCCAGTGGAACAGGGGTCGGGACTGAAGCTTTCTTT,CASGTGVGTEAFF
NA,TRBJ2-5,TRBV18,NA,TGTGCCAGCTCACGTAACGGAGACAGTATGGGCCAAGAGACCCAGTACTTC,CASSRNGDSMGQETQYF
NA,TRBJ2-2,TRBV30,NA,TGTGCCTGGAGTTCGGGGACCGGGGAGCTGTTTTTT,CAWSSGTGELFF
NA,TRBJ2-7,TRBV9,NA,TGTGCCAGCAGCCCTGACACCATTCTCTACGAGCAGTACTTC,CASSPDTILYEQYF
TRBD2,TRBJ2-7,TRBV15,NA,TGTGCCACCAGCAGAGACTCTAGCGGTCCTCGAGAGCAGTACTTC,CATSRDSSGPREQYF
NA,TRBJ1-1,TRBV6-5,NA,TGTGCCAGCAGTAACCGAAGAACTGAAGCTTTCTTT,CASSNRRTEAFF
NA,TRBJ2-7,TRBV15,NA,TGTGCCACCAGCAGTGTTAACGGATACGAGCAGTACTTC,CATSSVNGYEQYF
NA,TRBJ2-7,TRBV7-8,NA,TGTGCCAGCAGCTTACATCTAGAGTCCTACGAGCAGTACTTC,CASSLHLESYEQYF
NA,TRBJ2-1,TRBV29-1,once,TGCAGCGTCTTCCAGGGACTCATAGCAGAAAGGAATGAGCAGTTCTTC,CSVFQGLIAERNEQFF
NA,TRBJ2-3,TRBV6-6,NA,TGTGCCAGCAGTTACGGGCAGAACACAGATACGCAGTATTTT,CASSYGQNTDTQYF
NA,TRBJ1-2,TRBV30,NA,TGTGCCTGGAGTGTTATGAGGGTCGGCTACACCTTC,CAWSVMRVGYTF
TRBD2,TRBJ2-1,TRBV18,NA,TGTGCCAGCTCAAGACAGGGACTAGCGGGAGGTAGCTCCTACAATGAGCAGTTCTTC,CASSRQGLAGGSSYNEQFF
NA,TRBJ2-1,TRBV7-9,once,TGTGCCAGCAGCTTGTTGGCTAGCGCCCGCGAGGAGCAGTTCTTC,CASSLLASAREEQFF
NA,TRBJ2-5,TRBV4-1,NA,TGCGCCAGCAGCCCCCGAGGGGGGGAGGGCCAAGAGACCCAGTACTTC,CASSPRGGEGQETQYF
TRBD1,TRBJ1-5,TRBV10-3,NA,TGTGCCATCTGGCCGGGACAGCCTAATCAGCCCCAGCATTTT,CAIWPGQPNQPQHF
TRBD2,TRBJ2-4,TRBV5-1,once,TGCGCCAGCAGCTTTGGCGGACTAGCGGGAGGTGGGAGCATTCAGTACTTC,CASSFGGLAGGGSIQYF
NA,TRBJ1-2,TRBV4-1,NA,TGCGCCAGCAGCCAAGATTCCGGGGGCGCGATATATGGCTACACCTTC,CASSQDSGGAIYGYTF
TRBD2,TRBJ2-1,TRBV9,NA,TGTGCCAGCAGCCGCAGCGGGAGTGAGTACAATGAGCAGTTCTTC,CASSRSGSEYNEQFF
TRBD1,TRBJ2-1,TRBV2,once,TGTGCCAGCAGTGAAGTCGGGACAGGGGGCAGGGAGCAGTTCTTC,CASSEVGTGGREQFF
NA,TRBJ2-1,TRBV6-6,NA,TGTGCCAGCTGGGCGCCCCCCTACAATGAGCAGTTCTTC,CASWAPPYNEQFF
TRBD2,TRBJ2-7,TRBV5-1,NA,TGCGCCAGCAGCCAGACGACTAGCGGGTCCTACGAGCAGTACTTC,CASSQTTSGSYEQYF
TRBD1,TRBJ2-3,TRBV9,NA,TGTGCCAGCAGCTTCCGACAGGGGGGAACAGATACGCAGTATTTT,CASSFRQGGTDTQYF
TRBD2,TRBJ2-2,TRBV5-4,NA,TGTGCCAGCAGCTTGGCCGGGGGACTAGTCCCCAACGGGGAGCTGTTTTTT,CASSLAGGLVPNGELFF
TRBD1,TRBJ1-2,TRBV5-1,NA,TGCGCCAGCAGCTTAGTTACCGGGACAGGGGAGGTTATTTCCTATGGCTACACCTTC,CASSLVTGTGEVISYGYTF
NA,TRBJ2-5,TRBV5-1,once,TGCGCCAGCAGCCCTCCAGGACGACAAGAGACCCAGTACTTC,CASSPPGRQETQYF
TRBD1,TRBJ2-5,TRBV5-1,once,TGCGCCAGCAGCTTCCGCCCGACAGGGGGTCGTTTAGGAGAGACCCAGTACTTC,CASSFRPTGGRLGETQYF
NA,TRBJ2-2,TRBV19,NA,TGTGCCAGTAGTATTCGACAGACTCGAGACGCGAACACCGGGGAGCTGTTTTTT,CASSIRQTRDANTGELFF
NA,TRBJ1-2,TRBV4-1,NA,TGCGCCAGCAGCCAAGAATTGGGTTTTGGCGGCTACACCTTC,CASSQELGFGGYTF
NA,TRBJ2-1,TRBV6-5,NA,TGTGCCAGCAGTTTAGGGCGGCATCCCTTCTACAATGAGCAGTTCTTC,CASSLGRHPFYNEQFF
TRBD2,TRBJ2-5,TRBV2,NA,TGTGCCAGCAGTGAAGGAAGTTTAGCGGGAGGGGTAGGAGAGACCCAGTACTTC,CASSEGSLAGGVGETQYF
NA,TRBJ2-5,TRBV7-7,once,TGTGCCAGCAGCTTATCAGGGCAGCAAGAGACCCAGTACTTC,CASSLSGQQETQYF
NA,TRBJ2-3,TRBV7-7,NA,TGTGCCAGCAGCTTAGCGGGAGCAGATACGCAGTATTTT,CASSLAGADTQYF
NA,TRBJ2-2,TRBV19,NA,TGTGCCAGTAGTACAGGGTACACCGGGGAGCTGTTTTTT,CASSTGYTGELFF